The TCR beta chain described here comes from a study of blood T cells in healthy people across ages (dated by TCRdb to the mid-2010s). About the study as a whole: In model experiments, template switching captured roughly one uniquely barcoded TCR beta cDNA molecule for every two T cells. The donors were divided into four age groups: young (average around 16 years), middle-aged (under 40), aged (approximately 62) and long-lived (roughly 88). For two donors (one aged 18 to 29 and one aged 80 or older), the study analyzed two additional independent replicas of 1 million unique cDNA reads from the same blood draw. The study measured age-related changes in TCR beta repertoire diversity using deep sequencing normalized with unique cDNA molecular identifiers. To avoid experimental bias, donors of different ages were randomly spread across the sequencing lanes. Overall results and qualifications from the work: Observed TCR beta diversity correlated strongly with the percentage of naive T cells measured by flow cytometry. Donor CMV infection status was unknown, potentially confounding age-related changes in expanded clonotypes. Conclusive comparison of naive and antigen-experienced compartments was prevented by the profiling of bulk unsorted PBMCs. Estimates of total diversity from one million sequenced T cells were regarded as lower bounds and underestimates. The long-lived group showed more naive CD4+ T cells, fewer expanded clones and increased TCR diversity than the aged group, suggesting age selection. As age increased, observed TCR beta diversity per million T cells dropped in a roughly linear way, and a significant reduction was already evident by age approximately 40.

This clonotype appeared a few times. It has no known antigen specificity. Per-nucleotide qualities are absent, and no much larger clonotype sits a single base away. The library was prepared using 5' RACE. The reads were generated on an Illumina HiSeq 2500. A second roughly 6 to 12 cycle PCR used a sample-barcoded 5' primer and a J-beta primer mix. A unique molecular identifier was introduced onto each TCR beta cDNA molecule by a template-switch 5' adaptor carrying 12 random nucleotides. Each sample yielded at least 3 million CDR3-containing paired-end reads. First-strand cDNA was synthesized from all RNA with the Mint cDNA synthesis kit, primed by a TRBC-specific oligonucleotide. All cDNA was treated with uracil-DNA glycosylase and then went through a first 18-cycle PCR with the universal primers M1SS and BC2_uni_R. Concerning the study's data processing: Each sample was normalized by randomly selecting 1 million high-quality reads, each carrying a distinct molecular identifier. Reads sharing molecular identifiers were discarded rather than binned into consensus sequences. MiTCR, set to a Q25 quality threshold and the strictest error-elimination algorithm, was used for CDR3 identification, clonotype clustering and error correction. A nonparametric unseen species model with Euler transformation was used to estimate lower-bound total TCR beta diversity. The public reads were run again by TCRdb, first through fastp at Q25 and then through MiXCR, and only productive beta chains were kept. One record per CDR3 amino acid sequence lists the most common genes and DNA. The V and J calls, along with clone size, are taken from TCRdb and not from the paper's own processing. This sample comprises 850,000 or so distinct CDR3 sequences, 29% of them detected only once. The ten most abundant clones make up around a sixth of the sample.

From its cysteine to its phenylalanine, the CDR3 spans 16 amino acids. The entry retains the CDR3 DNA only, 48 bases that are in frame from base 1. Via the germline V gene, CDR1 is SNHLY and CDR2 FYNNEI. At the junction V is shortened by 6 bases and J by 5 bases, with 17 bases in between. Systemically healthy Caucasian individuals from Russia, over 30 in total and aged about 6 to 95 years, were included as donors. Roughly 11 milliliters of peripheral blood were drawn from each donor into EDTA-treated Vacutainer tubes. Ficoll-Paque density-gradient centrifugation was used to isolate PBMCs, with at least 6 million per sample. Trizol reagent was used to extract total RNA from the PBMCs, yielding at least 5.5 micrograms per sample. Naive CD45RAhigh/CD27high T cell percentages were measured by flow cytometry on a PBMC aliquot from every donor.

This receptor chain uses TRBV2 and TRBJ1-6, with TRBD1 perhaps the D gene, on 5 matching bases. Sequencing was carried out using blood. This TCR was recovered from a woman of 80 years or more in good health. This receptor carries the CDR3 CASRVGQGRDNSPLHF. The base sequence is TGTGCCAGCAGAGTGGGGCAGGGTCGGGATAATTCACCCCTCCACTTT.